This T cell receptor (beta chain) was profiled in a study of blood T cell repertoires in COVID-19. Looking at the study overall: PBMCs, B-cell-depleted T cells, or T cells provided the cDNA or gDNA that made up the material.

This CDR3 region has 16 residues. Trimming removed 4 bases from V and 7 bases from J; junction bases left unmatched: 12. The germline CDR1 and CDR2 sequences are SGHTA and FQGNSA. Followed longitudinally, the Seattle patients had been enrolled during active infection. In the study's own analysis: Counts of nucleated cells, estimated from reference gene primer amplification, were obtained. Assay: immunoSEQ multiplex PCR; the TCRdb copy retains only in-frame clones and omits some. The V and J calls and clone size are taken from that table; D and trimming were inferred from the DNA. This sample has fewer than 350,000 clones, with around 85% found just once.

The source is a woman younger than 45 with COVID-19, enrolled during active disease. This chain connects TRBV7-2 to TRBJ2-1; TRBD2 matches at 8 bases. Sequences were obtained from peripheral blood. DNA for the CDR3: TGTGCCAGCAGCTCGCCCGGGGGGGCCGGTAGGAATGAGCAGTTCTTC. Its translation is CASSSPGGAGRNEQFF.